This TCR beta chain appears in the sequencing data of a study of vaccination and CD4 T cells after COVID-19. This CDR3 spans 15 amino acids. Germline CDR1 is SGHVS and CDR2 is FNYEAQ. V was clipped by 5 bases and J by 0 bases, with 14 bases between them. Cultured CD4+ T-cell DNA underwent Oncomine TCR Beta short-read sequencing. Extraction of genomic DNA was performed on cultured CD4+ T cells. TCRdb re-called the PCR reads with MiXCR, one entry per CDR3 protein. The sample has approximately 7,600 distinct CDR3 sequences; 50% are singletons. This clonotype was observed a handful of times. Its target is unknown. As to treatment: approximately 9-day PBMC culture with coronavirus spike peptide pools or control peptides (ViraFEST assay). The unexposed donor gave CD4+ T cells before the COVID-19 pandemic (2011-2018).

The specimen sequenced was CD4+ T cells from blood, cultured in vitro. The V gene is TRBV7-6, the J gene TRBJ2-7; D not certain. The receptor's source is a human donor in good health. In nucleotides, the CDR3 is TGTGCCAGCAGCCCCAATTCGCCAAGCTCCTACGAGCAGTACTTC. As protein: CASSPNSPSSYEQYF.